The T cell receptor (beta chain) described here comes from a study of T-cell memory formation after mild COVID-19. Study conclusions and caveats: CD8+ contracting clones occupied EMRA, while CD4+ ones occupied mainly CM and EM. Balance between CD4 and CD8 was seen in clones contracting day 15 to 85, and a CD4+ lean was seen in later expanders.

This clonotype has just one count. Its matching antigen is unknown. The 5'RACE method, run with constant-segment primers, produced TCR alpha and TCR beta cDNA libraries (carrying sample barcodes and UMIs). MiXCR was run by TCRdb on the 5' RACE reads, yielding one entry per CDR3 protein. The sample comprises hundreds of thousands of distinct CDR3 sequences, 25% to 30% of which are singletons, and less than 15% rests with the top ten. The CDR3 is 17 residues long. The V and J ends lost 1 base and 0 bases respectively, with 13 bases between them. Germline values: CDR1 MGHRA, CDR2 YSYEKL. The origin of this receptor is an adult woman who had mild COVID-19 (a few samples of this study predate the infection). Cell type and time point are not known. Sequencing was carried out using PBMCs or a T cell subset sorted from them (not recorded which). V and J are TRBV4-1 and TRBJ2-1, with D perhaps TRBD2 (6 bases). The CDR3 DNA sequence: TGCGCCAGCAGCCAAGGGGCAGCGGGTAGCTCCTACAATGAGCAGTTCTTC. Translation gives CASSQGAAGSSYNEQFF.